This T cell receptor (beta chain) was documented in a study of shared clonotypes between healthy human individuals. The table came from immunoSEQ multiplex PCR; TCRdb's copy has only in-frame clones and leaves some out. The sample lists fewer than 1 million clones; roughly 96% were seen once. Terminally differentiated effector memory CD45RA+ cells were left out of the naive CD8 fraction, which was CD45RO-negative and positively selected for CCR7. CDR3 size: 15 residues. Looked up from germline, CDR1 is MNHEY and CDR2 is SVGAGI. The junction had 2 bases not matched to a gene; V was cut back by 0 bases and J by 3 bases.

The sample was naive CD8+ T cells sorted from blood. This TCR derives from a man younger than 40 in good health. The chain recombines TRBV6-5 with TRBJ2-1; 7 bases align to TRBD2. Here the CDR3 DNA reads TGTGCCAGCAGTTACTCGAGCGGGAACTACAATGAGCAGTTCTTC. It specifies CASSYSSGNYNEQFF.